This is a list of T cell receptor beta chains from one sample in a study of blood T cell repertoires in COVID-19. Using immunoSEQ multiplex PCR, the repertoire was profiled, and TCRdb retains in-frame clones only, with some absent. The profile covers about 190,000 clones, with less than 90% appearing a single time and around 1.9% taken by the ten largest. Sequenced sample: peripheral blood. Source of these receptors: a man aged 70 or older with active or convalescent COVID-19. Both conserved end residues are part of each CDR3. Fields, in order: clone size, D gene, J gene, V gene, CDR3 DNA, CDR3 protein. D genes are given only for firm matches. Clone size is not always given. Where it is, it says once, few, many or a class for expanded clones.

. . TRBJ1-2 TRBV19 TGTGCCAGTTTACACAGTCTCTATGGCTACACCTTC CASLHSLYGYTF
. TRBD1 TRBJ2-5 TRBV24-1 TGTGCCACCAGTGATTCCGGACAGGTCGAGACCCAGTACTTC CATSDSGQVETQYF
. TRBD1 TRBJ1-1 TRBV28 TGTGCCAGCCAGACACAGGGGAATGAAGCTTTCTTT CASQTQGNEAFF
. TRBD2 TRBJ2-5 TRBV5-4 TGTGCCAGCAGTTCGACTAGCGGCCACCAAGAGACCCAGTACTTC CASSSTSGHQETQYF
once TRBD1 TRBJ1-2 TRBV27 TGTGCCAGCAGTCTGGGGACAGGGGCTCCCTATGGCTACACCTTC CASSLGTGAPYGYTF
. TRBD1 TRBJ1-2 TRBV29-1 TGCAGCGTTGAAGATAGGTTTGGGGACAGGGGGAAAGCTAACTATGGCTACACCTTC CSVEDRFGDRGKANYGYTF
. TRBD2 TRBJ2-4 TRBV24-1 TGTGCCACCAGCCCGGGCGGACTAGCGGGCACCAAAAACATTCAGTACTTC CATSPGGLAGTKNIQYF
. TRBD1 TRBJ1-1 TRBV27 TGTGCCAGCAGTTTAAACAGGGGGCGTATCACTGAAGCTTTCTTT CASSLNRGRITEAFF
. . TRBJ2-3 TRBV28 TGTGCCAGCAATGCAGGGGGCACAGATACGCAGTATTTT CASNAGGTDTQYF
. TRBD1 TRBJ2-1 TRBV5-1 TGCGCCAGCAGCTCATTACAGGGGGCCGCGGCTATTGGGCAGCAGTTCTTC CASSSLQGAAAIGQQFF
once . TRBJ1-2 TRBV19 TGTGCCAGTAGGTTCGGGGATGGCTACACCTTC CASRFGDGYTF
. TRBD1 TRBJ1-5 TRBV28 TGTGCCAGCAGTTTGACAGGGGGTAACCAGCCCCAGCATTTT CASSLTGGNQPQHF
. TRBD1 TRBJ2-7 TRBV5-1 TGCGCCAGCAGCTTGGAGGGCCAGGGGACAGGGCTCTACGAGCAGTACTTC CASSLEGQGTGLYEQYF
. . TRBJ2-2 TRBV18 TGTGCCAGCTCACCACTTCTCGACACCGGGGAGCTGTTTTTT CASSPLLDTGELFF
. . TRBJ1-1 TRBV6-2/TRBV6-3 TGTGCCAGCAGTTTAACTGGGCCCCGGGGCACTGAAGCTTTCTTT CASSLTGPRGTEAFF
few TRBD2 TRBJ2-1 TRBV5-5 TGTGCCAGCAGCTTAACTGGTTTGGGGGGGAATGAGCAGTTCTTC CASSLTGLGGNEQFF
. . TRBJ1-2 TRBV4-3 TGCGCCAGCAGCCAAGAAAACGGCTGGAGTTTTGGCTACACCTTC CASSQENGWSFGYTF
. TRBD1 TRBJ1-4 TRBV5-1 TGCGCCAGCAGCTTGGGGGGACAGGGGTATGAAAAACTGTTTTTT CASSLGGQGYEKLFF
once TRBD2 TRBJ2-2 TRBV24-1 TGTGCCACAGGGACTAGCGGGGGGGCGAACACCGGGGAGCTGTTTTTT CATGTSGGANTGELFF
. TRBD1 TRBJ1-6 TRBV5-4 TGTGCCAGCAACCTACAACCAGGGGGGTCACCCCTCCACTTT CASNLQPGGSPLHF
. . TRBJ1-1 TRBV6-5 TGTGCCAGCAGTTACCTACAGGGTTCTGAAGCTTTCTTT CASSYLQGSEAFF
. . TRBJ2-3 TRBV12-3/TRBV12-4 TGTGCCAGCAGCCGGAGAGATACGCAGTATTTT CASSRRDTQYF
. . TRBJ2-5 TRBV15 TGTGCCACCAGCGGGGCCGAAAGGGGGACCCAGTACTTC CATSGAERGTQYF
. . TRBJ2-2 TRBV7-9 TGTGCCAGCAGCTTACCCTGGGGGCACAGGGAGCTGTTTTTT CASSLPWGHRELFF
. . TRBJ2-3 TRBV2 TGTGCCAGCAGTCAACTAGTGCGCACAGATACGCAGTATTTT CASSQLVRTDTQYF
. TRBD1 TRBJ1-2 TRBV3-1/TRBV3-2 TGTGCCAGCAGCCGCACCCGACCAGGGGGCGCTAACTATGGCTACACCTTC CASSRTRPGGANYGYTF
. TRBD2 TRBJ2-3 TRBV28 TGTGCCACGGGGACTAGCCCCACCTATACGCAGTATTTT CATGTSPTYTQYF
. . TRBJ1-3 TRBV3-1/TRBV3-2 TGTGCCAGCAGCCAAACGCCGGGCGGGGGAAACACCATATATTTT CASSQTPGGGNTIYF
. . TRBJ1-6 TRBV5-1 TGCGCCAGCAGCTTAGGGGCGGGATCACCCCTCCACTTT CASSLGAGSPLHF
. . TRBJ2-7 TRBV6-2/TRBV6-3 TGTGCCAGCAGTTACCCTCGCGGGGGCCACTACGAGCAGTACTTC CASSYPRGGHYEQYF
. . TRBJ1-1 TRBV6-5 TGTGCCAGCAGTAACGGAGGGCTGAACACTGAAGCTTTCTTT CASSNGGLNTEAFF